The rows below give T cell receptor beta chains drawn from one sample of a study of T cells in Graves' hyperthyroidism and ophthalmopathy. TCRdb redid the calling of the multiplex PCR reads with MiXCR, one entry per CDR3 protein. Of 350,000 or so distinct CDR3 sequences listed, around a sixth are singletons. The sequenced sample was blood. Every receptor here comes from a woman aged 45-65 years with Graves' hyperthyroidism. The CDR3 runs from the conserved cysteine through the conserved F or W. The D gene is left open where the match is weak. The size entry is marked missing in some rows and otherwise reads once, few, many or a size class.

V gene,clone size,D gene,J gene,CDR3 protein,CDR3 DNA
TRBV15,NA,NA,TRBJ2-3,CATSRDLGADTQYF,TGTGCCACCAGCAGGGACCTTGGGGCAGATACGCAGTATTTT
TRBV6-1,NA,TRBD2,TRBJ2-3,CASSEALLAGSGVTDTQYF,TGTGCCAGCAGTGAAGCGCTTCTGGCGGGTAGCGGGGTCACAGATACGCAGTATTTT
TRBV6-2/TRBV6-3,few,TRBD2,TRBJ2-7,CASSYSAGAYEQYF,TGTGCCAGCAGTTACTCTGCGGGGGCCTACGAGCAGTACTTC
TRBV6-1,NA,NA,TRBJ2-6,CASSGTGAPGANVLTF,TGTGCCAGCAGCGGGACGGGTGCTCCTGGGGCCAACGTCCTGACTTTC
TRBV28,once,NA,TRBJ2-3,CASSFYSDTQYF,TGTGCCAGCAGTTTCTATTCAGATACGCAGTATTTT
TRBV11-2,many,TRBD1,TRBJ1-4,CASSTKTGRSEKLFF,TGTGCCAGCAGCACCAAGACAGGGAGAAGTGAAAAACTGTTTTTT
TRBV5-4,NA,NA,TRBJ1-2,CASSLLTAGRYGYTF,TGTGCCAGCAGCTTGCTGACGGCAGGGCGGTATGGCTACACCTTC
TRBV30,many,NA,TRBJ1-5,CAWSAAGRQPQHF,TGTGCCTGGAGCGCCGCGGGTAGGCAGCCCCAGCATTTT
TRBV6-1,NA,TRBD1,TRBJ2-2,CASRPTGGYTGELFF,TGTGCCAGCAGGCCGACAGGGGGCTACACCGGGGAGCTGTTTTTT
TRBV28,many,TRBD1,TRBJ2-7,CATIGQGSYEQYF,TGTGCCACCATCGGACAGGGTTCCTACGAGCAGTACTTC